This TCR beta chain was documented in a study of T cells in women clearing cervical HPV infection. Turning to the study itself: Case blood was drawn when the lesion was first found; control blood after infection became undetectable.

This CDR3 is 13 amino acids long. Germline CDR1 is GTSNPN and CDR2 is SVGIG (reference sequence). V shed 6 bases and J shed 8 bases, with 16 bases lying between them. In the case of this clone: The read comes to an end 3 residues before the CDR3 does, leaving the germline J gene to fill in the end.

Profiled with immunoSEQ multiplex PCR; TCRdb holds only in-frame clones, not every one. The sample holds tens of thousands of clones. The rearrangement links TRBV30 to TRBJ1-4, with D maybe TRBD1 (5 bases). The sample consisted of blood buffy coat. The sequence derives from a woman between 18 and 69 years old with a cervical HPV16 infection that either progressed to CIN3+ or cleared (not recorded which). The CDR3 loop is CACLTPPGEKLFF. Partial CDR3 DNA: TGTGCCTGCCTCACTCCGCCAGGGGAAAAA.